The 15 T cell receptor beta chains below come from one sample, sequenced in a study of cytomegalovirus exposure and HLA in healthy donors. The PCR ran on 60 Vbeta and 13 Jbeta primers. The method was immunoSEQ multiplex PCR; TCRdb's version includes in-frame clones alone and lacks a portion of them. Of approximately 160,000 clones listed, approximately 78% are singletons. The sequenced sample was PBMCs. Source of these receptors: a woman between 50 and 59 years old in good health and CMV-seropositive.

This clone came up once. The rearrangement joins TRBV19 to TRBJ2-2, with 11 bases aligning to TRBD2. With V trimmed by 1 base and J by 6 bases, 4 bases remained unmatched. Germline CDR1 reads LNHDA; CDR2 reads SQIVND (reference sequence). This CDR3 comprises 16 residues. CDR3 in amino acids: CASSIATSGGPGELFF. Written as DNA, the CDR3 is TGTGCCAGTAGTATAGCCACTAGCGGGGGTCCCGGGGAGCTGTTTTTT. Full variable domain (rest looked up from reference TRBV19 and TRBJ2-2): DGGITQSPKYLFRKEGQNVTLSCEQNLNHDAMYWYRQDPGQGLRLIYYSQIVNDFQKGDIAEGYSVSREKKESFPLTVTSAQKNPTAFYLCASSIATSGGPGELFFGEGSRLTVL.

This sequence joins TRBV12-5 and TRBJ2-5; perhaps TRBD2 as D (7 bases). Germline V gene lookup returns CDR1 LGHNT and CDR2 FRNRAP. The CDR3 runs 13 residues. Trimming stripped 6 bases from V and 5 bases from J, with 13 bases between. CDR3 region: CASGSGGPETQYF. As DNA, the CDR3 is TGTGCTAGTGGGTCGGGGGGCCCCGAGACCCAGTACTTC.

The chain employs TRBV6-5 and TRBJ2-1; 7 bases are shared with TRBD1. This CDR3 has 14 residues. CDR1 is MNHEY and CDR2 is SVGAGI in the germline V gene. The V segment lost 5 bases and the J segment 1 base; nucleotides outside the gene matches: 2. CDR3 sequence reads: CASSVTGSYNEQFF. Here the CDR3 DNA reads TGTGCCAGCAGTGTGACAGGGTCCTACAATGAGCAGTTCTTC.

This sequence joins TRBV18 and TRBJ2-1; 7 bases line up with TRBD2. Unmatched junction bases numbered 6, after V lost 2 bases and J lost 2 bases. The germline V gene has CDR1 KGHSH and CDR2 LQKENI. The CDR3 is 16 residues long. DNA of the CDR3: TGTGCCAGCTCACCATCCGCAGGGAGGGCCTACAATGAGCAGTTCTTC. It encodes CASSPSAGRAYNEQFF.

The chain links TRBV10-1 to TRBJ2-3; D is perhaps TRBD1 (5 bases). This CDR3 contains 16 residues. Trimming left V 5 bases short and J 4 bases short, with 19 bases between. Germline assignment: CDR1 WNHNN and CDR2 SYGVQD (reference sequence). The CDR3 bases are TGCGCCAGCAGTCAAAAATTGGACAAGAGTGCAGATACGCAGTATTTT. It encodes CASSQKLDKSADTQYF.

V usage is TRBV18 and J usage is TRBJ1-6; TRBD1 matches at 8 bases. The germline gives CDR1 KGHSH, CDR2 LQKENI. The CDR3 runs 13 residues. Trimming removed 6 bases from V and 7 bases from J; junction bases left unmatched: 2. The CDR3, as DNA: TGTGCCAGCTCGGACAGGGAGAATTCACCCCTCCACTTT. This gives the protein CASSDRENSPLHF.

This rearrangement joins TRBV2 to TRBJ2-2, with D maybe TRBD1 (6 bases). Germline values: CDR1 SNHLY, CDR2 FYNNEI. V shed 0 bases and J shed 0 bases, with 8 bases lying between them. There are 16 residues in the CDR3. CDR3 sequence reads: CASSEAGATNTGELFF. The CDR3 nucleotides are TGTGCCAGCAGTGAAGCGGGGGCTACGAACACCGGGGAGCTGTTTTTT.

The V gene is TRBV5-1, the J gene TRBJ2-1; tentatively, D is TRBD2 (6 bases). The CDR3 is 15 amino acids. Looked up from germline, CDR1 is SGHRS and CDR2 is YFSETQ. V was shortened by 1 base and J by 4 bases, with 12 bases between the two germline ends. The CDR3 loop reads CASSLMAGTYNEQFF. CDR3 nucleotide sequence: TGCGCCAGCAGCTTGATGGCGGGGACGTACAATGAGCAGTTCTTC.

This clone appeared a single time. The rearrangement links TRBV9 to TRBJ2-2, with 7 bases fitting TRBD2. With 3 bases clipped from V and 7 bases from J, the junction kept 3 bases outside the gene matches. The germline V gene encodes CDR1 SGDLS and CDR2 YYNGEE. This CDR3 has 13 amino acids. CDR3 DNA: TGTGCCAGCAGCGGACGGGGGGACGGGGAGCTGTTTTTT. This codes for CASSGRGDGELFF.

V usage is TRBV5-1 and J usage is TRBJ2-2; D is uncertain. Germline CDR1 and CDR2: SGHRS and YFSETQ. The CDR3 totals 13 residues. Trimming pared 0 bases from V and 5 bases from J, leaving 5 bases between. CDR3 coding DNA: TGCGCCAGCAGCTTGGCCCCAACCGGGGAGCTGTTTTTT. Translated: CASSLAPTGELFF.

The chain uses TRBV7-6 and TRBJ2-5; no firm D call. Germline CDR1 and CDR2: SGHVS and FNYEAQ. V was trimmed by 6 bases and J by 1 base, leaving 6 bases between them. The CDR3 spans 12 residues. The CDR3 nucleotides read TGTGCCAGCAGAGCAGGCCAAGAGACCCAGTACTTC. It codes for CASRAGQETQYF.

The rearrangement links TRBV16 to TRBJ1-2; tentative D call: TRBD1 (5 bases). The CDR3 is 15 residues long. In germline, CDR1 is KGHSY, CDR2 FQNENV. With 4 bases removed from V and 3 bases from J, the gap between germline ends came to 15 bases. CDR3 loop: CASSRDSRNDYGYTF. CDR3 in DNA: TGTGCCAGCAGCCGCGACAGTCGGAATGACTATGGCTACACCTTC.

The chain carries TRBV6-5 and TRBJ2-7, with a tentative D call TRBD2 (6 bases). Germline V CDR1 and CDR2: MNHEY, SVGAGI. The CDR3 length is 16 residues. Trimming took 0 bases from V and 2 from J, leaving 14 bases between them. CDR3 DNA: TGTGCCAGCAGTTACTCGAATGGCGGGGTCGCCTACGAGCAGTACTTC. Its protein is CASSYSNGGVAYEQYF.

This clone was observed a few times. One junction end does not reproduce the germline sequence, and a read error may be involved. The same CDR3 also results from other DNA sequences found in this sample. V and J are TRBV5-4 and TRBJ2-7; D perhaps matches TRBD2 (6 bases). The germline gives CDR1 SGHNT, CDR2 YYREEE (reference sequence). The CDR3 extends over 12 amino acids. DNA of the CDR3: TGTGCCAGCAGTTTGGACTACTACGAGCAGTACTTC. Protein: CASSLDYYEQYF. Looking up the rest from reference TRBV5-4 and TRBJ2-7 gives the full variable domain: ETGVTQSPTHLIKTRGQQVTLRCSSQSGHNTVSWYQQALGQGPQFIFQYYREEENGRGNFPPRFSGLQFPNYSSELNVNALELDDSALYLCASSLDYYEQYFGPGTRLTVT.

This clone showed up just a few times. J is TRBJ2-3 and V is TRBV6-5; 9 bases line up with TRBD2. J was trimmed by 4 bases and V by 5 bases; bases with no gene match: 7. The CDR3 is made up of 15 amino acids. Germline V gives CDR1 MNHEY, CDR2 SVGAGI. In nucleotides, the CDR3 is TGTGCCAGCAGTATGGCGGGAGGGCCCCCAGATACGCAGTATTTT. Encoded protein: CASSMAGGPPDTQYF.